This is a list of T cell receptor beta chains from one sample in a study of blood T cell repertoires in COVID-19. The protocol was immunoSEQ multiplex PCR, while the TCRdb copy is restricted to in-frame clones and leaves out a portion. The sample carries hundreds of thousands of clones, under 90% recorded once. What was sequenced was PBMCs or T cells enriched from blood (not recorded which). The receptors originated from a man under 40 with acute COVID-19. Both conserved end residues are part of each CDR3.

v_call cdr3_length cdr3_aa
TRBV3-1/TRBV3-2 14 CASSLTGQGSEAFF
TRBV7-6 17 CASSLGPVGQGNSPLHF
TRBV2 14 CASSVGGIGSPLHF
TRBV28 14 CASSWTSGQETQYF
TRBV19 14 CASTGGLSNQPQHF
TRBV5-4 14 CASREGQGAAGYTF
TRBV6-2/TRBV6-3 15 CASSYPGPRGQPQHF
TRBV28 15 CASSSLAGGYTEAFF
TRBV20-1 11 CSASNQETQYF
TRBV5-4 16 CASSLGTSGGTRTQYF